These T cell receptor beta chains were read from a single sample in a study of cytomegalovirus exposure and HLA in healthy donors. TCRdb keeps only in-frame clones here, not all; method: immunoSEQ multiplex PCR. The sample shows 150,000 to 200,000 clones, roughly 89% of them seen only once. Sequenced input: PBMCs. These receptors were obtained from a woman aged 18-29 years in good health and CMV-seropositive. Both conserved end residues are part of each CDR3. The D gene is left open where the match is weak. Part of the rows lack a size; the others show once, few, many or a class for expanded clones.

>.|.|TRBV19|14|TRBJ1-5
CASKEINTNQPQHF
TGTGCCAGTAAGGAGATTAATACCAATCAGCCCCAGCATTTT
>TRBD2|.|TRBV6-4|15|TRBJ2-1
CASSASSGTPGEQFF
TGTGCCAGCAGTGCATCTAGCGGGACCCCAGGGGAGCAGTTCTTC
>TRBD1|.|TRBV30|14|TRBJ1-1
CAWDWGQVVTEAFF
TGTGCCTGGGATTGGGGACAGGTGGTCACTGAAGCTTTCTTT
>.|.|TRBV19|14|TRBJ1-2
CASSIAQGNYGYTF
TGTGCCAGTAGTATAGCTCAGGGGAACTATGGCTACACCTTC
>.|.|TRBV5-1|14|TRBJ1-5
CASSLGQGGQPQHF
TGCGCCAGCAGCTTGGGGCAGGGAGGTCAGCCCCAGCATTTT
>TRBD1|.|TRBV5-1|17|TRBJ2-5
CASTFTGTDYIQETQYF
TGCGCCAGCACCTTTACCGGGACAGATTATATCCAAGAGACCCAGTACTTC
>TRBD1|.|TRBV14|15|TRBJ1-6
CASSQLGTGVSPLHF
TGTGCCAGCAGCCAACTCGGGACAGGGGTCTCACCCCTCCACTTT
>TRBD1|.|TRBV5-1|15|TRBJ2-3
CASSLVDRGHDTQYF
TGCGCCAGCAGCTTGGTGGACAGGGGGCACGATACGCAGTATTTT
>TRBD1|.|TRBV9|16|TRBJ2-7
CASSVDIGTGTYEQYF
TGTGCCAGCAGCGTAGACATCGGGACAGGTACCTACGAGCAGTACTTC
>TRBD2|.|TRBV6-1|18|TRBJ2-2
CASSAAIIGLAGTGELFF
TGTGCCAGCAGTGCGGCCATAATCGGACTAGCGGGGACCGGGGAGCTGTTTTTT
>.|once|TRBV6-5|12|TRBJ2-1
CASSYSTDEQFF
TGTGCCAGCAGTTACTCGACAGATGAGCAGTTCTTC
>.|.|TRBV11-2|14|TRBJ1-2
CASSSVTRAFGYTF
TGTGCCAGCAGCTCCGTCACGAGGGCATTTGGCTACACCTTC
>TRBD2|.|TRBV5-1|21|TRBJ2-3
CASSLLGSKMTSGNAAYTQYF
TGCGCCAGCAGCTTGTTGGGCAGTAAGATGACTAGCGGGAACGCCGCCTATACGCAGTATTTT
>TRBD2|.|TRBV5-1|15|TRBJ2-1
CASSFPLAGVNEQFF
TGCGCCAGCAGCTTCCCCCTAGCGGGGGTCAATGAGCAGTTCTTC
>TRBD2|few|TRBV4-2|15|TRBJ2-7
CASSPTSGGAHEQYF
TGTGCCAGCAGCCCAACTAGCGGGGGGGCGCACGAGCAGTACTTC
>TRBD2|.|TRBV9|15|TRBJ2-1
CASSALAGSYNEQFF
TGTGCCAGCAGCGCCCTAGCGGGATCCTACAATGAGCAGTTCTTC
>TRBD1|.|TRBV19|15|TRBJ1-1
CASSIQGELNTEAFF
TGTGCCAGTAGTATACAGGGGGAGCTGAACACTGAAGCTTTCTTT
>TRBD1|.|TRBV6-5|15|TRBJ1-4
CASSQGGGTNEKLFF
TGTGCCAGCAGTCAGGGGGGCGGGACTAATGAAAAACTGTTTTTT
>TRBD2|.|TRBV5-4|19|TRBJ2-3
CASSRRTSGGPKLTDTQYF
TGTGCCAGCAGCAGAAGGACTAGCGGGGGGCCCAAACTCACAGATACGCAGTATTTT
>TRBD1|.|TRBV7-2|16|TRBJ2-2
CASSPGTGLATGELFF
TGTGCCAGCAGCCCGGGGACAGGGCTGGCCACCGGGGAGCTGTTTTTT
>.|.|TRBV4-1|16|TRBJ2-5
CASSQGARVLGETQYF
TGCGCCAGCAGCCAAGGGGCCAGGGTCCTGGGAGAGACCCAGTACTTC
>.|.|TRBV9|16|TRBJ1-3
CASSRTASFSGNTIYF
TGTGCCAGCAGTCGTACAGCTTCCTTCTCTGGAAACACCATATATTTT
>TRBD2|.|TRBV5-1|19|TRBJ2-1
CASSHRLAGGRSSYNEQFF
TGCGCCAGCAGCCACAGACTAGCGGGGGGCCGAAGCTCCTACAATGAGCAGTTCTTC
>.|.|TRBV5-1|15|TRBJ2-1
CASSRTRAEVDEQFF
TGCGCCAGCAGCCGGACAAGGGCGGAAGTCGATGAGCAGTTCTTC
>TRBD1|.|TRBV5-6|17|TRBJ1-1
CASSSTGVFSRNTEAFF
TGTGCCAGCAGCTCCACAGGGGTTTTTAGTAGGAACACTGAAGCTTTCTTT
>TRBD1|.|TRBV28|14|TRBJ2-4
CATAGGAAKNIQYF
TGTGCCACCGCAGGGGGCGCCGCCAAAAACATTCAGTACTTC
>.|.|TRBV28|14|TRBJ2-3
CASSYDGLTDTQYF
TGTGCCAGCAGTTACGACGGACTCACAGATACGCAGTATTTT
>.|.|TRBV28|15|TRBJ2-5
CASSPPPGPQETQYF
TGTGCCAGCAGTCCACCTCCGGGTCCCCAAGAGACCCAGTACTTC
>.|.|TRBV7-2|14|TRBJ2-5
CASSLEAVRETQYF
TGTGCCAGCAGCTTAGAAGCCGTCCGGGAGACCCAGTACTTC
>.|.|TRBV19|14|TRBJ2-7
CASSIGGGAYEQYF
TGTGCCAGTAGTATAGGTGGAGGGGCCTACGAGCAGTACTTC
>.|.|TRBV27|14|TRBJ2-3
CATGLGMSTDTQYF
TGTGCCACAGGGCTCGGCATGAGCACAGATACGCAGTATTTT
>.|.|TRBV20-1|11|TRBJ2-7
CSGRGPYEQYF
TGCAGTGGTAGGGGCCCCTACGAGCAGTACTTC
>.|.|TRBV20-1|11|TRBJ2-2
CSAWRTGELFF
TGCAGTGCGTGGAGGACCGGGGAGCTGTTTTTT
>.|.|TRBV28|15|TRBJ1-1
CASSSRHGRNTEAFF
TGTGCCAGCAGCTCTCGCCACGGGAGGAACACTGAAGCTTTCTTT
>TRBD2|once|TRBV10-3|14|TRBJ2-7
CAIKERGYSYEQYF
TGTGCCATCAAGGAGCGGGGGTACTCCTACGAGCAGTACTTC
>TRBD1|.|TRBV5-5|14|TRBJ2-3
CASSSGQGPDTQYF
TGTGCCAGCAGCTCAGGACAGGGGCCAGATACGCAGTATTTT
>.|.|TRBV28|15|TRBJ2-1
CASSPRGSVYNEQFF
TGTGCCAGCAGTCCCCGCGGTAGCGTATACAATGAGCAGTTCTTC
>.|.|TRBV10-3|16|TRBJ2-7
CAISESRAGHNYEQYF
TGTGCCATCAGTGAGTCCAGGGCCGGACACAACTACGAGCAGTACTTC
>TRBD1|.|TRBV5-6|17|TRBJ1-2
CASKFGQVRGINYGYTF
TGTGCCAGCAAATTTGGACAGGTCCGAGGGATAAACTATGGCTACACCTTC
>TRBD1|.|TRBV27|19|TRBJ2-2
CASSLKAGRQGSSTGELFF
TGTGCCAGCAGTCTTAAAGCCGGAAGACAGGGTTCGAGCACCGGGGAGCTGTTTTTT
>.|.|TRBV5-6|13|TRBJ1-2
CASSGGQIYGYTF
TGTGCCAGCAGCGGGGGACAAATCTATGGCTACACCTTC
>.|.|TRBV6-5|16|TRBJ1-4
CASSYQSGGHNEKLFF
TGTGCCAGCAGTTATCAGTCGGGGGGCCATAATGAAAAACTGTTTTTT
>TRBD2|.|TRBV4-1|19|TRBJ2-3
CASSQERSSGREGTDTQYF
TGCGCCAGCAGCCAAGAGAGGAGTAGCGGGAGGGAAGGCACAGATACGCAGTATTTT
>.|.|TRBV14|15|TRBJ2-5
CASSPRTSMVETQYF
TGTGCCAGCAGCCCCCGTACATCCATGGTAGAGACCCAGTACTTC
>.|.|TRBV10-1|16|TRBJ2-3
CASSEWRTAPTDTQYF
TGCGCCAGCAGTGAGTGGAGGACTGCCCCCACAGATACGCAGTATTTT
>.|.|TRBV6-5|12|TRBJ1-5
CASSWRDQPQHF
TGTGCCAGCAGTTGGCGGGATCAGCCCCAGCATTTT
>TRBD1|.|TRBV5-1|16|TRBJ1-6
CASSSRDRGPDSPLHF
TGCGCCAGCAGCTCCCGGGACAGGGGCCCCGATTCACCCCTCCACTTT
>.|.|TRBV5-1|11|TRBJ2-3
CASSSADTQYF
TGCGCCAGCAGTAGTGCAGATACGCAGTATTTT
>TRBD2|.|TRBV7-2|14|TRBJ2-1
CASSRRTSYNEQFF
TGTGCCAGCAGTCGCCGGACTAGTTACAATGAGCAGTTCTTC
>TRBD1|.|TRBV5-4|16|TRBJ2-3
CASSYLGTGFTDTQYF
TGTGCCAGCAGCTACTTAGGGACAGGGTTTACAGATACGCAGTATTTT
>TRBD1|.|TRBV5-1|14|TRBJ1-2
CASARDRGNPGYTF
TGCGCCAGCGCTAGGGACAGGGGTAATCCTGGCTACACCTTC
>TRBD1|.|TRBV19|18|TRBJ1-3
CASRTGTGGFPSGNTIYF
TGTGCCAGTAGGACCGGGACAGGGGGCTTCCCCTCTGGAAACACCATATATTTT
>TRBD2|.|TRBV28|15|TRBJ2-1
CASSFGLADDNEQFF
TGTGCCAGCAGTTTCGGCCTAGCGGATGACAATGAGCAGTTCTTC